These 14 T cell receptor beta chains came from one sample sequenced in a study of T cells after yellow fever vaccination. From the 5' RACE reads, TCRdb called clonotypes with MiXCR, one entry per CDR3 protein. Of about 310,000 distinct CDR3 sequences in the sample, 3.6% were seen once. This material consisted of PBMCs, taken on the day of the yellow fever booster vaccination. These receptors were collected from a man between 18 and 35 years old who received the YFV17D yellow fever vaccine.

This clonotype has at least ten counts. This chain uses TRBV4-1 with TRBJ2-4; D possibly corresponds to TRBD2 (5 bases). Germline V lookup: CDR1 MGHRA, CDR2 YSYEKL. The length of the CDR3 is 13 residues. The V end was cut by 3 bases, the J end by 8 bases, with 11 bases between. The CDR3 nucleotides are TGCGCCAGCAGCCAGCCCGGAGGTGACATTCAGTACTTC. It translates to CASSQPGGDIQYF.

The V and J genes are TRBV3-1 and TRBJ2-2; no reliable D call. This CDR3 is 16 amino acids long. Trimming cost V 1 base and J 0 bases, with 9 bases left between them. Germline CDR1 and CDR2: LGHDT and YNNKEL (reference sequence). Written as DNA, the CDR3 is TGTGCCAGCAGCCAAGCCGGCTGGACGAACACCGGGGAGCTGTTTTTT. This encodes CASSQAGWTNTGELFF.

The rearrangement uses TRBV7-9 and TRBJ1-1; the D gene is possibly TRBD1 (6 bases). The CDR3 is made up of 13 amino acids. Germline CDR1 SEHNR, CDR2 FQNEAQ (reference sequence). The ends were cut back, 5 bases at V and 4 bases at J, with 11 bases in the middle. The CDR3 region is CASSDTGSTEAFF. CDR3 nucleotide sequence: TGTGCCAGCAGCGATACAGGGAGCACTGAAGCTTTCTTT.

The chain employs TRBV7-9 and TRBJ2-4, with D maybe TRBD1 (6 bases). V was cut by 5 bases and J by 3 bases, with 14 bases left in between. The CDR3 extends over 15 amino acids. Germline CDR1 is SEHNR and CDR2 is FQNEAQ (reference sequence). The CDR3 DNA reads as TGTGCCAGCAGCGCCAAGGGGGTAGGCAAAAACATTCAGTACTTC. Amino acids: CASSAKGVGKNIQYF.

The gene calls are TRBV29-1 and TRBJ2-7, with D unresolved. Between the trimmed V and J ends, which lost 8 bases and 6 bases, there was a span of 17 bases. This CDR3 contains 12 residues. Germline loops: CDR1 SQVTM, CDR2 ANQGSEA. The CDR3 coding sequence is TGCAGCATATTGACGTCCTCCCCCGAGCAGTACTTC. As protein: CSILTSSPEQYF.

This clonotype appeared many times. The chain has TRBV3-1 and TRBJ1-1; 7 bases agree with TRBD1. Trimming removed 5 bases from V and 4 bases from J; junction bases left unmatched: 7. This CDR3 spans 14 amino acids. Looked up from germline, CDR1 is LGHDT and CDR2 is YNNKEL (reference sequence). The CDR3 is CASSGQGVGTEAFF. The CDR3, as DNA: TGTGCCAGCAGCGGCCAGGGGGTGGGCACTGAAGCTTTCTTT.

The sample holds many counts of this clonotype. The chain couples TRBV7-9 to TRBJ1-4; 11 bases are shared with TRBD1. Per germline, CDR1 SEHNR and CDR2 FQNEAQ (reference sequence). The V segment lost 4 bases and the J segment 8 bases; nucleotides outside the gene matches: 6. This CDR3 contains 15 residues. For the CDR3, the DNA is TGTGCCAGCAGCTCCTCCGGGACAGGGGGAGAAAAACTGTTTTTT. Its translation: CASSSSGTGGEKLFF.

This clonotype was seen ten or more times. J is TRBJ1-6 and V is TRBV4-1, with TRBD1 as a possible D gene (6 bases). This CDR3 is built from 16 residues. The V and J ends lost 4 bases and 10 bases respectively, with 20 bases between them. Looked up from germline, CDR1 is MGHRA and CDR2 is YSYEKL. This chain's CDR3 is CASSPIPTGMGSPLHF. Here the CDR3 DNA reads TGCGCCAGCAGCCCCATCCCGACAGGAATGGGATCACCCCTCCACTTT.

This clonotype was observed at least ten times. This CDR3 is CASSPPIGNEQYV. DNA of the CDR3: TGTGCCAGCTCACCACCTATAGGGAACGAGCAGTACGTC. The rearrangement joins TRBV18 to TRBJ2-7; D call uncertain. Deletions cut 0 bases from V and 5 bases from J, with 8 bases between. The CDR3 sequence is 13 residues long. From germline, CDR1 is KGHSH and CDR2 LQKENI.

This chain connects TRBV12-3 or TRBV12-4 to TRBJ2-3; the D gene is possibly TRBD1 (5 bases). V shed 4 bases and J shed 1 base, with 12 bases lying between them. The CDR3 length is 15 residues. CDR3 region: CASSSGSFGTDTQYF. CDR3 sequence (DNA): TGTGCCAGCAGTTCAGGGTCTTTTGGCACAGATACGCAGTATTTT.

The chain links TRBV5-1 to TRBJ2-2; D perhaps matches TRBD1 (6 bases). The germline V gene has CDR1 SGHRS and CDR2 YFSETQ. The CDR3 contains 14 residues. The V end lost 4 bases, the J end lost 5 bases, and 12 bases lay between the germline ends. This CDR3 reads CASSIGQGTGELFF. The CDR3 DNA follows: TGCGCCAGCAGCATTGGGCAGGGGACCGGGGAGCTGTTTTTT.

The chain joins TRBV4-3 to TRBJ2-3; D is uncertain. Germline V lookup: CDR1 LGHNA, CDR2 YSLEER. This CDR3 is 15 amino acids long. The V gene lost 4 bases and the J gene lost 1 base, with 12 bases spanning the gap. CDR3: CASSLGPWGTDTQYF. The CDR3 DNA reads as TGCGCCAGCAGCCTCGGGCCTTGGGGCACAGATACGCAGTATTTT.

Concerning this clonotype: A clone one base away is much larger, so this may be a read error. The V call is TRBV7-9, the J call TRBJ2-2; a weak D match, TRBD2 (5 bases). Per the germline V gene, CDR1 is SEHNR and CDR2 is FQNEAQ (reference sequence). V was pared by 8 bases and J by 3 bases, with 19 bases between. This CDR3 spans 16 amino acids. CDR3 nucleotide sequence: TGTGCCAGCCGAACCTTGGACTGCGAAGACACCGGGGAGCTGTTTTTT. This gives the protein CASRTLDCEDTGELFF.

The chain links TRBV20-1 to TRBJ2-7, with D hard to call. Trimming took off 2 bases at V and 6 bases at J, with 17 bases between the two ends. Germline V gene data show CDR1 as DFQATT and CDR2 as SNEGSKA (reference sequence). The CDR3 extends over 14 amino acids. CDR3 region: CSARSIGQWGEQYF. DNA for the CDR3: TGCAGTGCTAGAAGTATAGGCCAGTGGGGCGAGCAGTACTTC.